The rows below give T cell receptor beta chains drawn from one sample of a study of T cell responses to AZD1222 COVID-19 vaccine. TCRdb keeps only in-frame clones here, not all; method: immunoSEQ multiplex PCR. The repertoire includes about 110,000 clones, roughly 90% of them detected once, and approximately 9.3% sits in the top ten. This material consisted of peripheral blood, taken on day 0 of AZD1222 vaccination. The receptors derive from an adult in good health. Each CDR3 is given without its conserved first and last residue.

j_call | v_call | cdr3_aa
TRBJ2-1 | TRBV4-2 | ASSQEWTSGPNEQF
TRBJ1-1 | TRBV5-4 | ASSSGQGWNTEAF
TRBJ1-2 | TRBV10-3 | AISEEGVGYT
TRBJ1-5 | TRBV7-9 | ASSAPDREPQH
TRBJ2-7 | TRBV24-1 | ATSPGTGGYEQY
TRBJ2-7 | TRBV4-1 | ASSQERAGDYEQY
TRBJ1-2 | TRBV10-3 | AISEGAYNGYT
TRBJ2-1 | TRBV20-1 | SVITNEQF
TRBJ1-1 | TRBV11-2 | ASSLIIGGDTEAF
TRBJ2-1 | TRBV4-1 | ASSQWFGDINEQF
TRBJ1-4 | TRBV5-5 | ASRDGQGTNEKLF
TRBJ2-2 | TRBV27 | ASRTGHTGELF
TRBJ2-7 | TRBV5-1 | ASSLGQGPYEQY
TRBJ2-3 | TRBV6-6 | ASRPGGRDTQY
TRBJ2-1 | TRBV7-7 | ASSYMPGLATIDEQF
TRBJ2-1 | TRBV4-3 | ASSQTYGGTYNEQF
TRBJ2-7 | TRBV12-3/TRBV12-4 | ASRPGSRVEQY
TRBJ1-1 | TRBV11-2 | ASMLIPNTEAF
TRBJ2-3 | TRBV7-3 | ASSLGSRGTGDTQY
TRBJ2-2 | TRBV7-3 | ASSPTGLAGTGELF
TRBJ2-1 | TRBV28 | ASTPGVSSYNEQF
TRBJ2-3 | TRBV6-2/TRBV6-3 | ASSYGQAGTDTQY
TRBJ2-3 | TRBV10-2 | ASSAGADTQY
TRBJ2-7 | TRBV5-4 | ASSLEPPGQGDYEQY
TRBJ2-5 | TRBV5-4 | ASSSNSRETQY
TRBJ2-3 | TRBV7-3 | ASSALGPDTQY
TRBJ1-6 | TRBV7-2 | ASSFDRRSSYNSPLH